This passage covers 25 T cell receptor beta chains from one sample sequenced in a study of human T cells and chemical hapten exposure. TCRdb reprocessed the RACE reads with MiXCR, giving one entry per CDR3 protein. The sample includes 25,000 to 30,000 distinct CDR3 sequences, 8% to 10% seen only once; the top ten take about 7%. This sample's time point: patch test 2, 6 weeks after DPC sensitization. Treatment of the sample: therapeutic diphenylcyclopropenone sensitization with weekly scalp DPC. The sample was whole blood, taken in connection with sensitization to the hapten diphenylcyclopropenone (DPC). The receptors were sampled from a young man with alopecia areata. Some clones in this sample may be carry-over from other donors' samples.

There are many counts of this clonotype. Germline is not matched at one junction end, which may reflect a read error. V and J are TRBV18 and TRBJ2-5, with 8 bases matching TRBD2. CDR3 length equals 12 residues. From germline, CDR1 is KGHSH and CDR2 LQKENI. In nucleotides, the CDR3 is TGTGCCAGCTCATCCACTAGCGGCGGCTGGGACTTC. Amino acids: CASSSTSGGWDF.

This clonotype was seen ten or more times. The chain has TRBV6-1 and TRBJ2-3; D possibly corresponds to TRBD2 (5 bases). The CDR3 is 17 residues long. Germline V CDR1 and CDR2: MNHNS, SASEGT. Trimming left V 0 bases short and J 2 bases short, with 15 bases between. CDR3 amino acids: CASSEAHRGSYTDTQYF. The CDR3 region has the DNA TGTGCCAGCAGTGAAGCGCATCGGGGATCCTACACAGATACGCAGTATTTT.

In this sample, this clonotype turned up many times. The CDR3 is CASSPLRDISNYGYTF. In nucleotides, the CDR3 is TGTGCCAGCAGCCCTCTTCGGGACATCTCTAACTATGGCTACACCTTC. The chain links TRBV3-1 to TRBJ1-2; a weak D match, TRBD1 (6 bases). The CDR3 runs 16 residues. V gave up 4 bases and J gave up 0 bases, with 15 bases separating them. The germline gives CDR1 LGHDT, CDR2 YNNKEL (reference sequence). Variable domain in full (rest from reference TRBV3-1 and TRBJ1-2): DTAVSQTPKYLVTQMGNDKSIKCEQNLGHDTMYWYKQDSKKFLKIMFSYNNKELIINETVPNRFSPKSPDKAHLNLHINSLELGDSAVYFCASSPLRDISNYGYTFGSGTRLTVV.

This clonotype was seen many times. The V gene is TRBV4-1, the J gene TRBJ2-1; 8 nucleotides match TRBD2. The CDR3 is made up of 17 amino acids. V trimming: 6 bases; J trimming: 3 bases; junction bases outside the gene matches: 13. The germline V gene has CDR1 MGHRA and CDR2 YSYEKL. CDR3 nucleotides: TGCGCCAGCAGACCGGGGAAAGCGGGGGCTTTCTACAATGAGCAGTTCTTC. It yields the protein CASRPGKAGAFYNEQFF.

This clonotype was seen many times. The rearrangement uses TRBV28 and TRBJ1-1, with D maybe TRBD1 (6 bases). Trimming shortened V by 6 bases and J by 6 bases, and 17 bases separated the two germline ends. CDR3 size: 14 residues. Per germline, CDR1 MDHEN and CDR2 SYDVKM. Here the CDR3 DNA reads TGTGCCAGCAGAAAGCAGGGGTTGGCAGCTGAAGCTTTCTTT. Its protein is CASRKQGLAAEAFF.

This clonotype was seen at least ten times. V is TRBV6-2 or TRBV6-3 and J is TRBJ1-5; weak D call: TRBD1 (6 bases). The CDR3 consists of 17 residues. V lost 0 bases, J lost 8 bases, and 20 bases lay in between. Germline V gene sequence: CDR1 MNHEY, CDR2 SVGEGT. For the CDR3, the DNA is TGTGCCAGCAGTTACTCGACTGTAGGGCAGGGGAGGAAGCCCCAGCATTTT. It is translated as CASSYSTVGQGRKPQHF.

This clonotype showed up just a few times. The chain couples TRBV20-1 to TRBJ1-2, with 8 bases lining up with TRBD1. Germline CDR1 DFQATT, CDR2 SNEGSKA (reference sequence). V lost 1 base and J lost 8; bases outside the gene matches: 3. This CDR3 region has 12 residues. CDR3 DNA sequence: TGCAGTGCTAGAGTTCCAGGGGGCGGCTACACCTTC. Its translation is CSARVPGGGYTF.

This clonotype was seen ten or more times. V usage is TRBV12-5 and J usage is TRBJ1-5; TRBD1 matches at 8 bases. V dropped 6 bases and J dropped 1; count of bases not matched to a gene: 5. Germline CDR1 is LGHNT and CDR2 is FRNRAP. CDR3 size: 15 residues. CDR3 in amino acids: CASGSDRVSNQPQHF. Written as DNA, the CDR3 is TGTGCTAGTGGCTCGGACAGGGTAAGCAATCAGCCCCAGCATTTT.

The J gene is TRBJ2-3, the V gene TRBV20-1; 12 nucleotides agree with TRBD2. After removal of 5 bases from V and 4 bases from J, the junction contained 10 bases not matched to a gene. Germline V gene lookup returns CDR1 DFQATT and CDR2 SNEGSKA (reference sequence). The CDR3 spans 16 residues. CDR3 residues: CSAPTSGGITSDTQYF. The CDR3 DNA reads TGCAGTGCTCCGACTAGCGGGGGCATTACTTCAGATACGCAGTATTTT.

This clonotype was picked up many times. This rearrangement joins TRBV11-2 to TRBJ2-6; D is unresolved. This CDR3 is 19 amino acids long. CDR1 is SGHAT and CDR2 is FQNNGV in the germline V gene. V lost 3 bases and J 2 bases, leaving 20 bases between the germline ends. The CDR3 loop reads CASSLAWDEVLPGANVLTF. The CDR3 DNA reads TGTGCCAGCAGCTTGGCCTGGGATGAGGTACTTCCTGGGGCCAACGTCCTGACTTTC.

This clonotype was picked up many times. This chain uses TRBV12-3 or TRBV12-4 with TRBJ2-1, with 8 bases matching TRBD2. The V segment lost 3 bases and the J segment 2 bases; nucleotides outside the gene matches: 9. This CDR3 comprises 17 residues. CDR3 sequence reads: CASSLTERGYAYNEQFF. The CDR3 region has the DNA TGTGCCAGCAGTTTGACAGAGCGGGGGTATGCCTACAATGAGCAGTTCTTC.

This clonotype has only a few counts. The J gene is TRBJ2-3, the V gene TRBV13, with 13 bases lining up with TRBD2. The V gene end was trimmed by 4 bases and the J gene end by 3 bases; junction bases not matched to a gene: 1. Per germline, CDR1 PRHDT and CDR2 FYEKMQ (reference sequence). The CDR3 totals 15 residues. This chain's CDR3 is CASSSTSGGTDTQYF. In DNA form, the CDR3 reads TGTGCCAGCAGCTCGACTAGCGGGGGGACAGATACGCAGTATTTT.

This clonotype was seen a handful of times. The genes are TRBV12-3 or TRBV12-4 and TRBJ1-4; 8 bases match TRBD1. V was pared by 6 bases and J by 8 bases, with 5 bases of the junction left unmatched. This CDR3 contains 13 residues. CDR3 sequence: CASRRGQGEKLFF. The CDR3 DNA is TGTGCCAGCAGACGCGGACAGGGCGAAAAACTGTTTTTT.

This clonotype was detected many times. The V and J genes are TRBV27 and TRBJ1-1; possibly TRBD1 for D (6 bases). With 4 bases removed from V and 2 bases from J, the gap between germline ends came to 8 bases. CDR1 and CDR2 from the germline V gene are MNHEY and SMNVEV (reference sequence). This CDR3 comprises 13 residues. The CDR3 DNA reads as TGTGCCAGCAGTTCACAGGGAAACACTGAAGCTTTCTTT. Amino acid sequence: CASSSQGNTEAFF.

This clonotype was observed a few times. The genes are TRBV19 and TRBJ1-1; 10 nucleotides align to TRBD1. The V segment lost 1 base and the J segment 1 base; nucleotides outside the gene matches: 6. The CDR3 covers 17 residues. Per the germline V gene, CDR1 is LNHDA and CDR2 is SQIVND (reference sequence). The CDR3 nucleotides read TGTGCCAGTAGTATAGTTCCCGGACAGGGGGAGAACACTGAAGCTTTCTTT. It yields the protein CASSIVPGQGENTEAFF.

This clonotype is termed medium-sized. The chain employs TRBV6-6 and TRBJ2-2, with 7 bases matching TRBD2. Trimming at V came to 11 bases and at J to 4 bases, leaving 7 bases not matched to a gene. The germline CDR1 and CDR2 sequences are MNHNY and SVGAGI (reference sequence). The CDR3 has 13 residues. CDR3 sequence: CAAGAGFTGELFF. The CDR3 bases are TGTGCCGCCGGAGCGGGATTCACCGGGGAGCTGTTTTTT.

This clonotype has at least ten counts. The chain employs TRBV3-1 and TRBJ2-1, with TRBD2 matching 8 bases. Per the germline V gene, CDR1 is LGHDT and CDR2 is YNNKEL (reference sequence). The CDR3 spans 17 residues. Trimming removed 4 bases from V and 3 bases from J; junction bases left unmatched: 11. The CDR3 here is CASSPGGASGYYNEQFF. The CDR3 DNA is TGTGCCAGCAGCCCGGGGGGGGCTAGCGGGTACTACAATGAGCAGTTCTTC.

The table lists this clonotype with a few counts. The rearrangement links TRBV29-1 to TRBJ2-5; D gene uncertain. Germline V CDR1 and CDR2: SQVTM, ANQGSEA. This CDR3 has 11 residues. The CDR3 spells CRAPRKETQYF. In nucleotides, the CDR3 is TGCAGGGCCCCGCGGAAAGAGACCCAGTACTTC.

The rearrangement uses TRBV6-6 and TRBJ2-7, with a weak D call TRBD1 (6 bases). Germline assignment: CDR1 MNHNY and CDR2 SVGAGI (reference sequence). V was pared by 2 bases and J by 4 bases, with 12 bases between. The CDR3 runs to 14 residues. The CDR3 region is CASSYGQGWYEQYF. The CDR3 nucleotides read TGTGCCAGCAGTTACGGGCAGGGGTGGTACGAGCAGTACTTC.

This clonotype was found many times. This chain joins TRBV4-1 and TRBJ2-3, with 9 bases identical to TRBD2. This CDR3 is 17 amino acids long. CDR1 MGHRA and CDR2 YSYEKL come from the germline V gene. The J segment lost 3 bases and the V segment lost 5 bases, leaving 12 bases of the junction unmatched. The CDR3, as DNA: TGCGCCAGCAGCATAGGGGGTAGCGGGGGAGGTACAGATACGCAGTATTTT. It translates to CASSIGGSGGGTDTQYF.

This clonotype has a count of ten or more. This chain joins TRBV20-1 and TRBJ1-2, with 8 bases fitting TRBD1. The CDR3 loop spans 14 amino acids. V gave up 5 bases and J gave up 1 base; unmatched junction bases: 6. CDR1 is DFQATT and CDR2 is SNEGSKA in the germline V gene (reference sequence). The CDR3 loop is CSAGGQGSNYGYTF. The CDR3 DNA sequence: TGCAGTGCTGGAGGACAGGGTAGTAACTATGGCTACACCTTC.

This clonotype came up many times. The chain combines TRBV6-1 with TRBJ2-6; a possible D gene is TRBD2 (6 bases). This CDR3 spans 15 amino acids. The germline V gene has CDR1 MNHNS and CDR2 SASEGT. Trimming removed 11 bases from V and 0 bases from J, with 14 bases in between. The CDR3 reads CAGGTSSSGANVLTF. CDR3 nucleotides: TGTGCCGGAGGGACGTCGAGCTCTGGGGCCAACGTCCTGACTTTC.

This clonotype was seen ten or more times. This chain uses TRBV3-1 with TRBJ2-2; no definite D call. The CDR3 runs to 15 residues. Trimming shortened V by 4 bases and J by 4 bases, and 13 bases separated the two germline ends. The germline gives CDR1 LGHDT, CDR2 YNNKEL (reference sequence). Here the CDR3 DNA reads TGTGCCAGCAGCCCCCAGACCCTTGGCACCGGGGAGCTGTTTTTT. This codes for CASSPQTLGTGELFF.

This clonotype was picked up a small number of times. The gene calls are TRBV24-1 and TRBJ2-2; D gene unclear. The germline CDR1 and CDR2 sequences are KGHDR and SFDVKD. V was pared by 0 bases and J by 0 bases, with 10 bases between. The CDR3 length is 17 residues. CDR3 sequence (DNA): TGTGCCACCAGTGATTTGAAAAAGGCGGCGAACACCGGGGAGCTGTTTTTT. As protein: CATSDLKKAANTGELFF.

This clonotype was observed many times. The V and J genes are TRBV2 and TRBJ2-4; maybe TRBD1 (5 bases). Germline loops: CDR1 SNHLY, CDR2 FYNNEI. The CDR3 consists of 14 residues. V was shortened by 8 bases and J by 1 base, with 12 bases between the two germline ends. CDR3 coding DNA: TGTGCCAGCCGCGCAGGGAACGCCAAAAACATTCAGTACTTC. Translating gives CASRAGNAKNIQYF.